This T cell receptor beta chain was recovered during a study of blood T cells in healthy people across ages. Notes on the study in general: Diversity figures derived from one million T cells were judged to underestimate the true value.

Together with a sample-barcoded 5' primer, a J-beta primer mix was included in a second PCR lasting roughly 6 to 12 cycles. MiXCR, run by TCRdb on the 5' RACE reads, gives a single entry per CDR3 protein. The repertoire includes hundreds of thousands of distinct CDR3 sequences, about a quarter of them detected once, and around 3% sits in the top ten. A remark on this clonotype: Its antigen is unidentified.

The same specimen was also included in a second study, on T cells of mothers and their children.

The sequence derives from a boy between 10 and 17 years old in good health. The sequenced sample consisted of blood.

DNA of the CDR3: TGTGCCAGCAGCCCGGTATCTAACTATGGCTACACCTTC. Its protein is CASSPVSNYGYTF. This chain links TRBV5-6 with TRBJ1-2; D is uncertain. The germline V gene has CDR1 SGHDT and CDR2 YYEEEE. This CDR3 region has 13 residues. V dropped 4 bases and J dropped 0 bases, with 7 bases sitting between them.